This TCR beta chain was observed in a study of prognosis after radiotherapy for stage I lung cancer. General study points: Reportedly, patients with and without metastases differed in TRBV and TRBJ gene usage.

The CDR3 extends over 13 amino acids. CDR1 is DFQATT and CDR2 is SNEGSKA in the germline V gene (reference sequence). Trimming stripped 6 bases from V and 6 bases from J, with 17 bases between. This clonotype has a count of ten or more. Its specificity is not known. Two-round multiplex PCR on genomic DNA was the method by which TCR beta CDR3 was amplified. Gene-specific TRBV and TRBJ primers were used in PCR round one. TCRdb analysed the multiplex PCR reads with MiXCR anew, one entry per CDR3 protein. The table lists tens of thousands of distinct CDR3 sequences, around 46% of them singletons, with more than 12% in the top ten.

The chain has TRBV20-1 and TRBJ1-2; TRBD1 is a possible D gene (6 bases). This TCR came from a donor at least 50 years old with non-small cell lung cancer. Sequencing was performed on PBMCs, taken before or after stereotactic body radiation therapy (not recorded which). As DNA, the CDR3 is TGCAGTGCGGAACAGGGAGGCACCCATGGCTACACCTTC. Translation gives CSAEQGGTHGYTF.